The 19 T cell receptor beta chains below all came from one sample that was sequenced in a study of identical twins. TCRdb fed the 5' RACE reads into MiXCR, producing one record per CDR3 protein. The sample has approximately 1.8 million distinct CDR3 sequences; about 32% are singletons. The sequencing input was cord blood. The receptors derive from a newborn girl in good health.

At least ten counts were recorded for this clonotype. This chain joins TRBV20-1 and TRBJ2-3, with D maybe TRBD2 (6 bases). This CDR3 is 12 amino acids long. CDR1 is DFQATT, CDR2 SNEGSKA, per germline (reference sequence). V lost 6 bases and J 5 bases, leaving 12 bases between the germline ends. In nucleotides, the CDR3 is TGCAGTGCACTTAGCGGCGGAGATACGCAGTATTTT. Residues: CSALSGGDTQYF.

This CDR3 reads CASSRWGGRGYEQYF. DNA for the CDR3: TGCGCCAGCAGCCGGTGGGGGGGTCGAGGCTACGAGCAGTACTTC. V gene TRBV5-1 combines with J gene TRBJ2-7; 7 bases are shared with TRBD2. Per the germline V gene, CDR1 is SGHRS and CDR2 is YFSETQ. This CDR3 spans 15 amino acids. The V gene end was trimmed by 4 bases and the J gene end by 3 bases; junction bases not matched to a gene: 10.

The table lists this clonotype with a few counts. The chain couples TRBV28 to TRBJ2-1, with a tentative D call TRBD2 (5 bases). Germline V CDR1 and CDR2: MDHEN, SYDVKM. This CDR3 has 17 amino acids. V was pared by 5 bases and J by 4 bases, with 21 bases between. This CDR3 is CASSEPRGILYYNEQFF. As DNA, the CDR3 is TGTGCCAGCAGTGAACCACGGGGAATCCTCTATTACAATGAGCAGTTCTTC.

The CDR3 DNA reads as TGTGCCAGTAGTATTAGCCCCTCTGGGGCCAACGTCCTGACTTTC. This translates into CASSISPSGANVLTF. The chain recombines TRBV19 with TRBJ2-6; D not resolved. Deletions cut 3 bases from V and 0 bases from J, with 6 bases between. The CDR3 totals 15 residues. Germline CDR1 and CDR2: LNHDA and SQIVND (reference sequence).

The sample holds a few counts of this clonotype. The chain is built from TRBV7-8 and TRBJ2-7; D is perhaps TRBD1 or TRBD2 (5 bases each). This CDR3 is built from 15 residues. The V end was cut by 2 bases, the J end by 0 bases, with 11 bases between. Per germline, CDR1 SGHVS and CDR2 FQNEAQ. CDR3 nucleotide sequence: TGTGCCAGCAGCTTAAAAGAGGGGTTCTCCTACGAGCAGTACTTC. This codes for CASSLKEGFSYEQYF.

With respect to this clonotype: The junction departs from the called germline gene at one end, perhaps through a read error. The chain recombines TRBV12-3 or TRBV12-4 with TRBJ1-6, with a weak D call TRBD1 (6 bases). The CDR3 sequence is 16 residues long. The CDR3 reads CASSQQGPVARSPPHF. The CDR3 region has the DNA TGTGCCAGCAGTCAACAGGGACCTGTGGCTCGTTCACCCCCCCACTTT.

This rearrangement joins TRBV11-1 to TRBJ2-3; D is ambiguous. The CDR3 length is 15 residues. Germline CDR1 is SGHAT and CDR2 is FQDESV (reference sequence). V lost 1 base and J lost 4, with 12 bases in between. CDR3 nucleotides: TGTGCCAGCAGCTTAGGCCGTCTAGATTCAGATACGCAGTATTTT. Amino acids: CASSLGRLDSDTQYF.

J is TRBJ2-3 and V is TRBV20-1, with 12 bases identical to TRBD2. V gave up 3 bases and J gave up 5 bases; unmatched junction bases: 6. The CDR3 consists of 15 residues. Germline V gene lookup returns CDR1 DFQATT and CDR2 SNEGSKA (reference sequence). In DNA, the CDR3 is TGCAGTGCTAGTCCCCGACTAGCGGGAGAAGATACGCAGTATTTT. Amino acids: CSASPRLAGEDTQYF.

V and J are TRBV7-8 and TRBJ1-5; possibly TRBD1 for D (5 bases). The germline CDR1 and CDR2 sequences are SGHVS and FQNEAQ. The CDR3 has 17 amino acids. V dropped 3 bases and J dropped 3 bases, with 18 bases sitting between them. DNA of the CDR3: TGTGCCAGCAGCTTTTGGGGGGAGCATGGAGTCAATCAGCCCCAGCATTTT. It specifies CASSFWGEHGVNQPQHF.

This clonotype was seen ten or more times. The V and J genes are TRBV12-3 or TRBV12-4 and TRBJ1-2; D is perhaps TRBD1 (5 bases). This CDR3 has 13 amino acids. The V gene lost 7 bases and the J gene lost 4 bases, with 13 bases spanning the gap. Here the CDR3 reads CASTPDTFYGYTF. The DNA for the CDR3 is TGTGCCAGCACCCCGGACACCTTCTATGGCTACACCTTC.

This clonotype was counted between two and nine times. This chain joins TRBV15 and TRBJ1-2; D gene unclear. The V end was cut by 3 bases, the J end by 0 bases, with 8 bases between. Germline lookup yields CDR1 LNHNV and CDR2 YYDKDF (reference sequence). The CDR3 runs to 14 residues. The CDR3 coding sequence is TGTGCCACCAGCAGGGGCAGGACTAACTATGGCTACACCTTC. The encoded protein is CATSRGRTNYGYTF. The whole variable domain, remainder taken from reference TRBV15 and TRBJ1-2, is DAMVIQNPRYQVTQFGKPVTLSCSQTLNHNVMYWYQQKSSQAPKLLFHYYDKDFNNEADTPDNFQSRRPNTSFCFLDIRSPGLGDTAMYLCATSRGRTNYGYTFGSGTRLTVV.

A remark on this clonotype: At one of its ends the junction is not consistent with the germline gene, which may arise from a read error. CDR3 nucleotides: TGTACCAGCAGCTTAAGTCGACTAGCGTTAACCAGTGAGCAGTTCTTC. This sequence encodes CTSSLSRLALTSEQFF. The gene calls are TRBV7-9 and TRBJ2-1; 8 bases agree with TRBD2. Germline CDR1 SEHNR, CDR2 FQNEAQ (reference sequence). This CDR3 is 16 amino acids long.

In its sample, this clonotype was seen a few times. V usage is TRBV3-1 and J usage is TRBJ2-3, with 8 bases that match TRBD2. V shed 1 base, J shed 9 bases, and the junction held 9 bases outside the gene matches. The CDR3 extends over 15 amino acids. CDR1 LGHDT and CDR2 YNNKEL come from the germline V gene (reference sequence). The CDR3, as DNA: TGTGCCAGCAGCCAAGTGGGAAGCGGGAGTGGAACGCAGTATTTT. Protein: CASSQVGSGSGTQYF.

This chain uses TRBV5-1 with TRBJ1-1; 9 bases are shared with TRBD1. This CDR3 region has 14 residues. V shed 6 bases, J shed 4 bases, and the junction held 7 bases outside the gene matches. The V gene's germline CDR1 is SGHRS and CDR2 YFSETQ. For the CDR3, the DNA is TGCGCCAGCACCTCGGACAGGGGATTCACTGAAGCTTTCTTT. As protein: CASTSDRGFTEAFF.

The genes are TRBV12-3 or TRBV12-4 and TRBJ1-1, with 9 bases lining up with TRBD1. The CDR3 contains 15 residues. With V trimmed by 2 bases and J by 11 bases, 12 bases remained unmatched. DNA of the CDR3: TGTGCCAGCAGTTTAAGTGGGACAGGGAGGGGTGAGGCTTTCTTT. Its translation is CASSLSGTGRGEAFF.

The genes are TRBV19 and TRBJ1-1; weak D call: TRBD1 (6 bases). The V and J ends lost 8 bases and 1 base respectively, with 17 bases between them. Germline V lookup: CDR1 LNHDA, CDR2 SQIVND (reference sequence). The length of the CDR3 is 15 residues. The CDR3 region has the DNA TGTGCCAGTGCCGACCAGGGGCGTAAGAACACTGAAGCTTTCTTT. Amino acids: CASADQGRKNTEAFF.

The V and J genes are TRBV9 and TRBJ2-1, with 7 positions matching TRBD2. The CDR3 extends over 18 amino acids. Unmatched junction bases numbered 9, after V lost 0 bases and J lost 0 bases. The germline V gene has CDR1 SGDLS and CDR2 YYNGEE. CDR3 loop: CASSVAGRGGFSYNEQFF. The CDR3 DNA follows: TGTGCCAGCAGCGTAGCGGGTAGGGGAGGGTTCTCCTACAATGAGCAGTTCTTC.

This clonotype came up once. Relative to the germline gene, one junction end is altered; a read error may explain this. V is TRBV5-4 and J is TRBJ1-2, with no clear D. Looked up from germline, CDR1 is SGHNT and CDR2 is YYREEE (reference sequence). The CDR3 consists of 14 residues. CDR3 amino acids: CASSLGDVDYGCTF. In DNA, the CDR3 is TGTGCCAGCAGCTTGGGGGATGTTGACTATGGCTGCACCTTC.

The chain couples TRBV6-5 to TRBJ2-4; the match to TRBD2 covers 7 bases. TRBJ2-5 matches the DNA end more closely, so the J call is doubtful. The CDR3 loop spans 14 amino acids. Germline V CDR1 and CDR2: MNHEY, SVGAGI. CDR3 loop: CASIYIGTKETQYF. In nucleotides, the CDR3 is TGTGCCAGCATTTATATCGGGACTAAAGAGACCCAGTACTTC.